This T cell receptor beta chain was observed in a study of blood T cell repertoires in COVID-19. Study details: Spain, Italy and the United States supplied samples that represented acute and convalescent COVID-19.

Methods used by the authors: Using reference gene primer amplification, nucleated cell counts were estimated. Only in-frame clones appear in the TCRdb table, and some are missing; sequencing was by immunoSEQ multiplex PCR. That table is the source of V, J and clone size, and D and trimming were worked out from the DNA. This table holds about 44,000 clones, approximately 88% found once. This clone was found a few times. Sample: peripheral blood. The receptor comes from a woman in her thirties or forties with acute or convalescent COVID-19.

In DNA form, the CDR3 reads TGTGCCAGCAGAACAGGCTTGGACACTGAAGCTTTCTTT. Protein product: CASRTGLDTEAFF. The chain joins TRBV6-5 to TRBJ1-1, with D possibly TRBD1 on 5 matching bases. Germline lookup yields CDR1 MNHEY and CDR2 SVGAGI. This CDR3 is built from 13 residues. Trimming left V 6 bases short and J 3 bases short, with 11 bases between.